This is a list of T cell receptor beta chains from one sample in a study of T cell responses to AZD1222 COVID-19 vaccine. Some clones are missing from TCRdb's copy, which holds only in-frame ones; the method was immunoSEQ multiplex PCR. The profile shows some 120,000 clones, 88% of them singletons. Sequenced here: peripheral blood, sampled on day 0 of MenACWY control vaccination. The receptors derive from an adult in good health. The CDR3 runs from the conserved cysteine through the conserved F or W. A D gene is named only where the DNA matches it firmly. Clone size, where shown, is once, few, many, or a class for clones that have expanded.

j_call d_call v_call clone_size cdr3_length cdr3_aa cdr3_nt
TRBJ1-2 . TRBV15 few 15 CATSRTTGTLYGYTF TGTGCCACCAGTCGAACCACCGGGACACTTTATGGCTACACCTTC
TRBJ1-3 . TRBV27 . 13 CASSSGGGNTIYF TGTGCCAGCAGTTCAGGTGGTGGAAACACCATATATTTT
TRBJ1-6 . TRBV14 . 15 CASSHPIGGNSPLHF TGTGCCAGCAGCCACCCGATCGGGGGTAATTCACCCCTCCACTTT
TRBJ1-4 . TRBV24-1 . 13 CATSARDGEKLFF TGTGCCACCAGTGCCCGGGACGGTGAAAAACTGTTTTTT
TRBJ2-7 . TRBV11-2 . 15 CASSSVVGRTYEQYF TGTGCCAGCAGCTCGGTTGTGGGAAGGACCTACGAGCAGTACTTC
TRBJ1-2 . TRBV5-6 . 17 CASSLATARLPNYGYTF TGTGCCAGCAGCTTGGCGACAGCCAGACTCCCTAACTATGGCTACACCTTC
TRBJ2-7 . TRBV9 . 14 CASSVEGVSYEQYF TGTGCCAGCAGCGTTGAGGGAGTCTCCTACGAGCAGTACTTC
TRBJ1-2 . TRBV19 . 15 CASSINSAGNYGYTF TGTGCCAGTAGTATAAACTCGGCAGGGAACTATGGCTACACCTTC
TRBJ2-7 TRBD2 TRBV6-5 . 15 CASSGRGLANYEQYF TGTGCCAGCAGCGGGAGGGGACTAGCCAACTACGAGCAGTACTTC
TRBJ1-2 . TRBV7-9 . 15 CASSYRDGEGYGYTF TGTGCCAGCAGCTATAGGGACGGAGAGGGCTATGGCTACACCTTC
TRBJ1-1 . TRBV28 . 15 CASRSRQSMNTEAFF TGTGCCAGCAGGTCTCGACAGTCAATGAACACTGAAGCTTTCTTT
TRBJ2-5 TRBD2 TRBV11-2 . 17 CASSLSRLAGTQETQYF TGTGCCAGCAGCTTATCTCGACTAGCGGGGACCCAAGAGACCCAGTACTTC
TRBJ2-7 TRBD2 TRBV5-6 . 17 CASSSLLHGGGIIEQYF TGTGCCAGCAGCTCCCTCCTCCACGGCGGGGGAATAATCGAGCAGTACTTC
TRBJ1-2 TRBD1 TRBV4-1 . 18 CASSQGVGTGNINYGYTF TGCGCCAGCAGCCAAGGGGTCGGGACAGGGAATATTAACTATGGCTACACCTTC
TRBJ2-3 TRBD2 TRBV4-1 . 15 CASSQRLAGRDTQYF TGCGCCAGCAGCCAAAGGTTAGCGGGACGAGATACGCAGTATTTT
TRBJ1-2 TRBD1 TRBV5-4 . 16 CASSIQTGTGGSGYTF TGTGCCAGCAGCATACAGACCGGGACAGGGGGGTCTGGCTACACCTTC
TRBJ1-5 . TRBV12-2 . 15 CASRPRDRQNQPQHF TGTGCAAGTCGCCCGAGGGACAGGCAGAATCAGCCCCAGCATTTT
TRBJ2-1 . TRBV11-3 . 15 CASSLRGSSYNEQFF TGTGCCAGCAGCTTAAGGGGGAGCTCCTACAATGAGCAGTTCTTC
TRBJ1-3 . TRBV5-1 . 14 CASSLTDRRDTIYF TGCGCCAGCAGCCTAACGGACCGAAGGGACACCATATATTTT
TRBJ1-2 . TRBV2 . 13 CASSVTIVQGYTF TGTGCCAGCAGTGTGACGATAGTCCAGGGCTACACCTTC
TRBJ1-6 TRBD1 TRBV27 few 15 CASSPGTGGTSPLHF TGTGCCAGCAGTCCCGGGACAGGGGGCACCTCACCCCTCCACTTT
TRBJ2-7 . TRBV5-6 . 12 CASSSSSYEQYF TGTGCCAGCAGCTCAAGTTCCTACGAGCAGTACTTC
TRBJ1-4 . TRBV29-1 . 13 CSVGVGGLEKLFF TGCAGCGTTGGGGTCGGGGGCCTAGAAAAACTGTTTTTT
TRBJ2-7 . TRBV3-1/TRBV3-2 . 12 CASSQDPHEQYF TGTGCCAGCAGCCAAGATCCCCACGAGCAGTACTTC
TRBJ2-7 TRBD2 TRBV28 . 15 CASSTYSGSQGEQYF TGTGCCAGCAGTACCTATAGCGGGAGTCAGGGCGAGCAGTACTTC
TRBJ2-2 . TRBV18 . 13 CASSPIVDGELFF TGTGCCAGCTCACCGATAGTTGACGGGGAGCTGTTTTTT
TRBJ2-7 . TRBV5-1 once 12 CASSRPGYEQYF TGCGCCAGCAGCCGCCCTGGGTACGAGCAGTACTTC
TRBJ2-3 . TRBV14 . 16 CASSPLTGIRTDTQYF TGTGCCAGCAGCCCACTCACGGGGATTCGCACAGATACGCAGTATTTT
TRBJ2-2 . TRBV15 . 15 CATSTPGGRTGELFF TGTGCCACCAGCACTCCGGGGGGCAGAACCGGGGAGCTGTTTTTT
TRBJ2-3 . TRBV14 . 15 CASSQTALSTDTQYF TGTGCCAGCAGCCAAACAGCGCTTAGCACAGATACGCAGTATTTT
TRBJ1-2 . TRBV4-1 . 14 CASSQDRGDYGYTF TGCGCCAGCAGCCAAGATCGAGGGGACTATGGCTACACCTTC
TRBJ2-2 TRBD1 TRBV15 . 15 CAAQARDRGTGELFF TGTGCCGCACAAGCCCGGGACAGGGGCACCGGGGAGCTGTTTTTT
TRBJ2-2 . TRBV12-3/TRBV12-4 . 11 CASRNTGELFF TGTGCCAGCCGAAACACCGGGGAGCTGTTTTTT
TRBJ2-7 . TRBV28 once 12 CASSVTVYEQYF TGTGCCAGCAGTGTGACAGTGTACGAGCAGTACTTC
TRBJ2-5 . TRBV7-9 . 13 CASSLAFKETQYF TGTGCCAGCAGCTTAGCGTTTAAAGAGACCCAGTACTTC